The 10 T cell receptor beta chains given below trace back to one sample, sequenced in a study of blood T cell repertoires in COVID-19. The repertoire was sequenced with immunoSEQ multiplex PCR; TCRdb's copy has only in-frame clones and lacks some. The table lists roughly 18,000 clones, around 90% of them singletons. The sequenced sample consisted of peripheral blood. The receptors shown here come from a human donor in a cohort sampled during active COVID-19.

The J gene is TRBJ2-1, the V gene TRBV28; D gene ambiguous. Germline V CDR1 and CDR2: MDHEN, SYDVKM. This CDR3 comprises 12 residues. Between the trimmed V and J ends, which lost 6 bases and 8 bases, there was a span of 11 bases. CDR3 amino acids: CASSSTQYEQFF. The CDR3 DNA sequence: TGTGCCAGCAGCTCTACACAGTATGAGCAGTTCTTC. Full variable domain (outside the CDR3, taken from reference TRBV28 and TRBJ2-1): DVKVTQSSRYLVKRTGEKVFLECVQDMDHENMFWYRQDPGLGLRLIYFSYDVKMKEKGDIPEGYSVSREKKERFSLILESASTNQTSMYLCASSSTQYEQFFGPGTRLTVL.

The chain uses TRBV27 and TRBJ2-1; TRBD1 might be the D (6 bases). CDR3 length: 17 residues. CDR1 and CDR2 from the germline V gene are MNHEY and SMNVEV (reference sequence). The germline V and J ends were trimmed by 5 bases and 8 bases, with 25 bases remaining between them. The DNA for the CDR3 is TGTGCCAGCAGTCGAACCAAGACAGGCCCTATGCCCGATGAGCAGTTCTTC. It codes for CASSRTKTGPMPDEQFF.

The CDR3 bases are TGTGCCAGCAGTGAAGCGTACGGCCAATCCGGGGACGAGCAGTACTTC. Protein sequence: CASSEAYGQSGDEQYF. The chain recombines TRBV6-1 with TRBJ2-7, with D maybe TRBD2 (5 bases). V lost 0 bases, J lost 5 bases, and 17 bases lay in between. This CDR3 region has 16 residues. Germline assignment: CDR1 MNHNS and CDR2 SASEGT.

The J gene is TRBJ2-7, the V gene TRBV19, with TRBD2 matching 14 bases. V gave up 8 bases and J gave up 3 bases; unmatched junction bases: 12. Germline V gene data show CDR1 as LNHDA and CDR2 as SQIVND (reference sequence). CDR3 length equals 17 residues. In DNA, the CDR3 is TGTGCCAGTGGAATAGGACTAGCGGGAGGTTCAGTCTACGAGCAGTACTTC. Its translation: CASGIGLAGGSVYEQYF.

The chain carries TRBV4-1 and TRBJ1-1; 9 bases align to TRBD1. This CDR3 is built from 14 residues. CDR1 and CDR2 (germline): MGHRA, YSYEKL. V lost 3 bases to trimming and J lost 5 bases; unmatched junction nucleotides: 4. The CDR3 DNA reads TGCGCCAGCAGCCAGAGACAGGGGGGGACTGAAGCTTTCTTT. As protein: CASSQRQGGTEAFF.

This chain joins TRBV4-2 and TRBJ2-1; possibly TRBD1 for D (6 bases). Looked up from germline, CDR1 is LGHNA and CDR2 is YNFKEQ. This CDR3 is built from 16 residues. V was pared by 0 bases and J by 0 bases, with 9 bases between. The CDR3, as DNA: TGTGCCAGCAGCCAAGAACAAGGGGGCTCCTACAATGAGCAGTTCTTC. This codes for CASSQEQGGSYNEQFF.

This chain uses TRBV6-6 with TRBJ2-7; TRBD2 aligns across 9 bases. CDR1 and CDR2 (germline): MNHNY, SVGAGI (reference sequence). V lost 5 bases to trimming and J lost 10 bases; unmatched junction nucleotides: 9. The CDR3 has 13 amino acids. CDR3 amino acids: CASSDGGRAEQYF. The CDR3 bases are TGTGCCAGCAGTGATGGCGGGAGGGCAGAACAGTACTTC.

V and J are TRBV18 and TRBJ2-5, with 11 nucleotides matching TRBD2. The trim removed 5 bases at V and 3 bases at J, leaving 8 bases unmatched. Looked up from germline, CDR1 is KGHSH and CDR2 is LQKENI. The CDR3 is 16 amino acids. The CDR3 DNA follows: TGTGCCAGCTCAACATTAGCGGGAGGGCCGGAAGAGACCCAGTACTTC. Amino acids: CASSTLAGGPEETQYF.

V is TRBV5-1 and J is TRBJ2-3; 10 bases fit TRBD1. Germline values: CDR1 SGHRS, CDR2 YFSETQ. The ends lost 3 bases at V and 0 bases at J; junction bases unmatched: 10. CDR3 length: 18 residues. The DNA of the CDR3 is TGCGCCAGCAGCTATCCCCCGGGACAGGGGTTTAGCACAGATACGCAGTATTTT. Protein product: CASSYPPGQGFSTDTQYF.

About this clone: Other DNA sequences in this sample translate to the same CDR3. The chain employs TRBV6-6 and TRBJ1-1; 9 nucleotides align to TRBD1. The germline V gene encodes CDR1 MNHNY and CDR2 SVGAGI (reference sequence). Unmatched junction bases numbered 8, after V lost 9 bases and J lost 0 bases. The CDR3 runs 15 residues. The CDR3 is CASEGTGNMNTEAFF. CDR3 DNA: TGTGCCAGTGAGGGGACAGGGAACATGAACACTGAAGCTTTCTTT.